Following are 2 T cell receptor beta chains from one sample sequenced in a study of radiation and T cells in renal cell carcinoma (dated by TCRdb to 2020 to 2022). The method behind the library was the immunoSEQ multiplex PCR assay. TCRdb retrieved this table from immuneACCESS and kept in-frame rearrangements only. Not all clones are present; in checked studies, unresolved V genes account for under half, and no reason is known for the remainder. The sample data list fewer than 90,000 clones, and 65% to 90% of these were observed just once. Of the sample, under 25% is held by the ten largest clones. Taken with the paper, the label for time point translates to: blood 2 weeks post-SBRT. Reading the label with the study, this specimen's treatment or condition is: 15 Gy SBRT to primary tumor, nephrectomy 4 weeks later. The sample was blood, taken from a patient whose treatment included radiotherapy and nephrectomy. These receptors all come from a woman aged 50 to 65 with renal cell carcinoma.

The V call is TRBV29-1, the J call TRBJ2-1; no clear D. V was clipped by 3 bases and J by 9 bases, with 3 bases between them. This CDR3 spans 9 amino acids. Looked up from germline, CDR1 is SQVTM and CDR2 is ANQGSEA. Written as DNA, the CDR3 is TGCAGCGTTGACAGTGAGCAGTTCTTC. Translated: CSVDSEQFF.

The chain couples TRBV5-5 to TRBJ2-1; 14 bases fit TRBD2. This CDR3 is built from 16 residues. Trimming at V came to 4 bases and at J to 4 bases, leaving 4 bases not matched to a gene. Germline CDR1 reads SGHKS; CDR2 reads YYEKEE (reference sequence). CDR3 protein: CASSPGTSGSYNEQFF. CDR3 coding DNA: TGTGCCAGCAGCCCCGGGACTAGCGGGAGTTACAATGAGCAGTTCTTC.